A single sample is the source of the 26 T cell receptor beta chains below, sequenced in a study of cytomegalovirus exposure and HLA in healthy donors. PCR involved 60 Vbeta and 13 Jbeta primers. The protocol was immunoSEQ multiplex PCR, while the TCRdb copy is restricted to in-frame clones and leaves out a portion. This sample's table has tens of thousands of clones. The sequencing sample was made of PBMCs. These receptors came from a male donor in good health and CMV-seronegative.

Here the CDR3 DNA reads TGCGCCAGCAGCTTGGAGGCGGGGGGGACCTACGAGCAGTACTTC. Encoded protein: CASSLEAGGTYEQYF. V and J are TRBV5-1 and TRBJ2-7; 9 bases line up with TRBD2. This CDR3 is 15 amino acids long. V shed 0 bases, J shed 2 bases, and the junction held 3 bases outside the gene matches. Germline loops: CDR1 SGHRS, CDR2 YFSETQ.

This chain uses TRBV5-4 with TRBJ2-7; weak D call: TRBD2 (6 bases). The CDR3 spans 14 residues. Trimming removed 1 base from V and 6 bases from J, with 14 bases in between. The germline V gene encodes CDR1 SGHNT and CDR2 YYREEE (reference sequence). The CDR3 spells CASSLLGGSGEQYF. The CDR3 coding sequence is TGTGCCAGCAGCTTGTTGGGGGGTTCTGGCGAGCAGTACTTC.

V usage is TRBV11-2 and J usage is TRBJ1-1, with TRBD1 identical over 8 bases. CDR3 length: 16 residues. Germline V CDR1 and CDR2: SGHAT, FQNNGV. The ends lost 2 bases at V and 0 bases at J; junction bases unmatched: 5. This chain's CDR3 is CASSLRTGTMNTEAFF. The CDR3 coding sequence is TGTGCCAGCAGCTTAAGGACAGGGACAATGAACACTGAAGCTTTCTTT.

The chain recombines TRBV6-1 with TRBJ2-4; D gene ambiguous. Germline assignment: CDR1 MNHNS and CDR2 SASEGT. Trimming left V 5 bases short and J 1 base short, with 9 bases between. CDR3 length: 14 amino acids. The CDR3 region has the DNA TGTGCCAGCAGTCCGTCCGAGGCCAAAAACATTCAGTACTTC. It yields the protein CASSPSEAKNIQYF.

The chain couples TRBV19 to TRBJ2-7; perhaps TRBD1 as D (6 bases). The V end was cut by 5 bases, the J end by 1 base, with 9 bases between. The germline gives CDR1 LNHDA, CDR2 SQIVND (reference sequence). This CDR3 spans 13 amino acids. The CDR3 is CASSSGVSYEQYF. CDR3 in DNA: TGTGCCAGTAGTTCAGGGGTTTCCTACGAGCAGTACTTC.

The chain couples TRBV6-5 to TRBJ2-5; 11 bases agree with TRBD1. This CDR3 contains 15 residues. With V trimmed by 5 bases and J by 4 bases, 6 bases remained unmatched. Germline V gives CDR1 MNHEY, CDR2 SVGAGI. This CDR3 reads CASSRTGGVTETQYF. CDR3 DNA: TGTGCCAGCAGTCGGACAGGGGGCGTCACAGAGACCCAGTACTTC.

The gene calls are TRBV11-2 and TRBJ2-2, with D hard to call. The CDR3 consists of 14 residues. Germline V gives CDR1 SGHAT, CDR2 FQNNGV. Trimming pared 5 bases from V and 2 bases from J, leaving 9 bases between. DNA of the CDR3: TGTGCCAGCAGCCCCCCATTTAACACCGGGGAGCTGTTTTTT. It translates to CASSPPFNTGELFF.

CDR3 sequence reads: CASSFAGAGELFF. The CDR3 DNA reads TGTGCCAGCAGCTTCGCGGGCGCCGGGGAGCTGTTTTTT. This sequence joins TRBV7-6 and TRBJ2-2; a weak D match, TRBD2 (5 bases). The CDR3 runs to 13 residues. Deletions cut 3 bases from V and 6 bases from J, with 8 bases between. Germline V gives CDR1 SGHVS, CDR2 FNYEAQ.

The rearrangement joins TRBV20-1 to TRBJ1-2; D remains ambiguous. V was clipped by 0 bases and J by 8 bases, with 7 bases between them. Germline CDR1 and CDR2: DFQATT and SNEGSKA (reference sequence). The CDR3 has 11 amino acids. The CDR3 sequence: CSAREARGYTF. DNA for the CDR3: TGCAGTGCTAGAGAGGCGAGGGGCTACACCTTC.

The chain uses TRBV5-1 and TRBJ2-5; TRBD2 is a possible D gene (5 bases). The J call may be wrong; the DNA end is better matched by TRBJ2-7. This CDR3 is built from 12 residues. CDR1 is SGHRS and CDR2 is YFSETQ in the germline V gene. CDR3 DNA: TGCGCCAGCAGCGGGAGTCTCGACGAGCAGTACTTC. The encoded protein is CASSGSLDEQYF.

The chain couples TRBV11-3 to TRBJ1-3; a possible D gene is TRBD1 (6 bases). The CDR3 runs 14 residues. The germline V gene has CDR1 SGHNT and CDR2 YENEEA. Trimming pared 5 bases from V and 4 bases from J, leaving 12 bases between. This CDR3 reads CASSAQGSGNTIYF. CDR3 in DNA: TGTGCCAGCAGCGCACAGGGATCAGGAAACACCATATATTTT.

The chain employs TRBV4-2 and TRBJ2-3, with 7 bases fitting TRBD1. Germline CDR1 and CDR2: LGHNA and YNFKEQ. J gave up 2 bases and V 1 base, and 6 bases lay outside the gene matches. This CDR3 comprises 16 residues. The CDR3, as DNA: TGTGCCAGCAGCCAAGTACGAGACAGGGACACAGATACGCAGTATTTT. This gives the protein CASSQVRDRDTDTQYF.

The CDR3 DNA sequence: TGTGCCAGTAGTCCCCCGCGTGCGGCTCTATATGGCTACACCTTC. As protein: CASSPPRAALYGYTF. The chain employs TRBV19 and TRBJ1-2; unclear D gene. The V gene's germline CDR1 is LNHDA and CDR2 SQIVND (reference sequence). The CDR3 has 15 residues. The V end lost 5 bases, the J end lost 5 bases, and 18 bases lay between the germline ends.

The CDR3 sequence: CVRAQGEVPEAFF. CDR3 bases: TGTGTCCGCGCCCAGGGGGAGGTTCCTGAAGCTTTCTTT. The J gene is TRBJ1-1, the V gene TRBV5-3; 7 bases align to TRBD1. TRBV5-3 is reported as an ORF; its role is uncertain. The CDR3 has 13 amino acids.

The chain combines TRBV6-5 with TRBJ2-1, with D hard to call. Germline V gene lookup returns CDR1 MNHEY and CDR2 SVGAGI. V lost 2 bases to trimming and J lost 5 bases, with 13 bases between them. The CDR3 totals 15 residues. CDR3: CASSYPGRWDNEQFF. As DNA, the CDR3 is TGTGCCAGCAGTTACCCAGGCCGCTGGGACAATGAGCAGTTCTTC.

This chain uses TRBV19 with TRBJ2-2; unclear D gene. Trimming cost V 0 bases and J 5 bases, with 10 bases left between them. The germline CDR1 and CDR2 sequences are LNHDA and SQIVND (reference sequence). The CDR3 has 15 residues. CDR3 region: CASSIDLGRTGELFF. CDR3 DNA sequence: TGTGCCAGTAGTATAGATCTTGGCAGGACCGGGGAGCTGTTTTTT.

The chain couples TRBV29-1 to TRBJ2-3, with D possibly being TRBD1 (5 bases). V dropped 7 bases and J dropped 4 bases, with 12 bases sitting between them. The germline V gene has CDR1 SQVTM and CDR2 ANQGSEA. This CDR3 comprises 12 residues. In nucleotides, the CDR3 is TGCAGCGCCAGGACAATATCAGATACGCAGTATTTT. This translates into CSARTISDTQYF.

J is TRBJ2-1 and V is TRBV27, with 8 bases that match TRBD2. Germline loops: CDR1 MNHEY, CDR2 SMNVEV (reference sequence). The CDR3 has 16 residues. After removal of 5 bases from V and 5 bases from J, the junction contained 11 bases not matched to a gene. The CDR3 protein is CASSLQGLESDNEQFF. In DNA, the CDR3 is TGTGCCAGCAGTCTGCAGGGACTAGAGTCCGACAATGAGCAGTTCTTC.

Here the CDR3 DNA reads TGTGCCAGCATCACGGGAGGATCAGTGTACAATGAGCAGTTCTTC. It yields the protein CASITGGSVYNEQFF. The rearrangement links TRBV6-1 to TRBJ2-1; 7 bases agree with TRBD2. After removal of 7 bases from V and 4 bases from J, the junction contained 10 bases not matched to a gene. The germline gives CDR1 MNHNS, CDR2 SASEGT. The CDR3 is made up of 15 amino acids.

The V gene is TRBV10-1, the J gene TRBJ2-3; the match to TRBD2 covers 10 bases. Unmatched junction bases numbered 5, after V lost 0 bases and J lost 5 bases. Germline loops: CDR1 WNHNN, CDR2 SYGVQD (reference sequence). This CDR3 has 16 amino acids. CDR3 DNA: TGCGCCAGCAGTGAGTCAAGCGGGAGGGTAGGAGATACGCAGTATTTT. Translation: CASSESSGRVGDTQYF.

V usage is TRBV14 and J usage is TRBJ1-1; 9 bases align to TRBD1. CDR3 length equals 18 residues. CDR1 is SGHDN, CDR2 FVKESK, per germline. V gave up 0 bases and J gave up 3 bases; unmatched junction bases: 11. The CDR3 sequence is CASSQEKGWDRVYTEAFF. CDR3 coding DNA: TGTGCCAGCAGCCAAGAGAAAGGTTGGGACAGGGTTTACACTGAAGCTTTCTTT.

The J gene is TRBJ1-1, the V gene TRBV25-1; D might be TRBD1 (6 bases). The CDR3 consists of 14 residues. V dropped 7 bases and J dropped 6 bases, with 18 bases sitting between them. Germline assignment: CDR1 MGHDK and CDR2 SYGVNS. CDR3 sequence reads: CASTKADSWAEAFF. CDR3 DNA: TGTGCCAGCACTAAAGCGGACAGTTGGGCTGAAGCTTTCTTT.

V gene TRBV30 combines with J gene TRBJ2-3, with D maybe TRBD2 (6 bases). This CDR3 has 13 residues. V lost 0 bases and J lost 5, with 9 bases in between. Germline V gene sequence: CDR1 GTSNPN, CDR2 SVGIG (reference sequence). CDR3 sequence (DNA): TGTGCCTGGAGTGTACGAGCGGGAGATACGCAGTATTTT. Translated: CAWSVRAGDTQYF.

V is TRBV5-1 and J is TRBJ2-5; 12 nucleotides match TRBD2. The V gene end was trimmed by 1 base and the J gene end by 5 bases; junction bases not matched to a gene: 9. Germline values: CDR1 SGHRS, CDR2 YFSETQ. This CDR3 is built from 17 residues. The CDR3 bases are TGCGCCAGCAGCTTGCGGGCCGAACTAGCGGGGGGTGAGACCCAGTACTTC. This encodes CASSLRAELAGGETQYF.

The V call is TRBV28, the J call TRBJ2-5; possible D gene TRBD1, 6 bases. V gave up 4 bases and J gave up 5 bases, with 8 bases separating them. Germline CDR1 is MDHEN and CDR2 is SYDVKM. The CDR3 runs 12 residues. This chain's CDR3 is CASSYRGETQYF. The CDR3 bases are TGTGCCAGCAGTTATAGGGGGGAGACCCAGTACTTC.

V gene TRBV2 combines with J gene TRBJ2-7; maybe TRBD2 (6 bases). This CDR3 region has 13 residues. CDR1 and CDR2 (germline): SNHLY, FYNNEI. V gave up 5 bases and J gave up 4 bases, with 12 bases separating them. The CDR3, as DNA: TGTGCCAGCAGTTCCATTGCGGGGTACGAGCAGTACTTC. Translation gives CASSSIAGYEQYF.